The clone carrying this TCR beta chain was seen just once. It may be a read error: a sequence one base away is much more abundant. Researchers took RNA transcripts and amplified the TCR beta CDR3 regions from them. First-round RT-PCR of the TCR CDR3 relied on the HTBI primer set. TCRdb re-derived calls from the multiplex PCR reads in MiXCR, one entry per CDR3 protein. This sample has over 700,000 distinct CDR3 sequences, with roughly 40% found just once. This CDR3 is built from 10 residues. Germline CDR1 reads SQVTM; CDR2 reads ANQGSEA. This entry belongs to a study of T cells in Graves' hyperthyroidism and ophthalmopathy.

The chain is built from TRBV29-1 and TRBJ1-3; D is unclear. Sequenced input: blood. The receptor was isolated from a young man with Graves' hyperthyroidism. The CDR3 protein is CRASGNTIYF. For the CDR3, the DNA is TGCAGAGCCTCTGGAAACACCATATATTTT.